The text below deals with one T cell receptor (beta chain). This CDR3 has 21 amino acids. Trimming shortened V by 5 bases and J by 8 bases, and 36 bases separated the two germline ends. CDR1 is SGHTA, CDR2 FQGTGA, per germline. The sample comes from a study of regulatory T cells in long-lasting Graves disease. With iRepertoire HTBI primers and Arm-PCR of CDR3 regions, TCR beta libraries were built. In the study's own analysis: Identification across samples found 50 to 80 TRBV and approximately 15 TRBJ segments. TCRdb redid the calling of the multiplex PCR reads with MiXCR, one entry per CDR3 protein. None of the V and J calls come from the authors' own analysis; TCRdb made them. Of 310,000 or so distinct CDR3 sequences listed, around a fifth are singletons. Time point of the sample: persistent/refractory GD, antithyroid drugs over 5 years with positive TRAb. Researchers made the TCR library from RNA that was extracted from PBMCs. Graves' disease diagnoses followed American Thyroid Association guidelines.

The sample here was peripheral blood mononuclear cells (PBMCs), taken when the disease was refractory, from a patient treated with antithyroid drugs. The chain is built from TRBV7-3 and TRBJ1-4; TRBD1 might be the D (6 bases). The source is a female donor with Graves disease. CDR3 nucleotides: TGTGCCAGCAGCCCAGATCCAGGAACAGAAGCTCGGGGGGGGCTTACGGAAAAACTGTTTTTT. This gives the protein CASSPDPGTEARGGLTEKLFF.